This T cell receptor beta chain was captured in a study of shared clonotypes between healthy human individuals. Each cell subset's genomic DNA was divided evenly among several immunoSEQ plates. Sequencing was performed with immunoSEQ multiplex PCR; in TCRdb, only in-frame clones are kept and a portion is missing. The sample yields about 1 million clones, roughly 75% seen once. Within Nashville, Tennessee resided all donors, each a Caucasian adult. V shed 5 bases and J 7 bases; nucleotides not matched to a gene: 13. Per germline, CDR1 SGHAT and CDR2 FQNNGV. This CDR3 has 16 residues. The chain uses TRBV11-2 and TRBJ2-1; 8 bases agree with TRBD2. Sequencing used memory CD4+ T cells sorted from blood. Subset denoted: CD45RA-negative fraction. The receptor was derived from a man younger than 35 in good health. The CDR3 protein is CASSVVSGTRTNEQFF. CDR3 sequence (DNA): TGTGCCAGCAGCGTAGTTTCCGGGACTAGGACGAATGAGCAGTTCTTC.